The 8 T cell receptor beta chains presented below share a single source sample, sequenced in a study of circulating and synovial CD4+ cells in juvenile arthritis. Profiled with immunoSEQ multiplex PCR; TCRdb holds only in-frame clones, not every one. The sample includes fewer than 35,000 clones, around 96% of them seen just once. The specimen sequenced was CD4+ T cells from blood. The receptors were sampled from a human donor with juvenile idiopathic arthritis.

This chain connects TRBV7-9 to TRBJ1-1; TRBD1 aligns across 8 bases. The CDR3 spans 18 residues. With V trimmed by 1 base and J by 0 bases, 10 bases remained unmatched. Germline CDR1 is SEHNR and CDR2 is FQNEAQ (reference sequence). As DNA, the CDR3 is TGTGCCAGCAGCTTAGATATCGGACAGGGATGGCTGAACACTGAAGCTTTCTTT. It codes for CASSLDIGQGWLNTEAFF.

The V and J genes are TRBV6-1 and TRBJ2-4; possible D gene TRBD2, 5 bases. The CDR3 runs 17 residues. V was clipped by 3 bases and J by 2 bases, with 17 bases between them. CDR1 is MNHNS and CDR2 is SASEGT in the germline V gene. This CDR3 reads CASSEAVDYGSKNIQYF. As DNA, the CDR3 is TGTGCCAGCAGTGAGGCGGTTGACTACGGTTCCAAAAACATTCAGTACTTC.

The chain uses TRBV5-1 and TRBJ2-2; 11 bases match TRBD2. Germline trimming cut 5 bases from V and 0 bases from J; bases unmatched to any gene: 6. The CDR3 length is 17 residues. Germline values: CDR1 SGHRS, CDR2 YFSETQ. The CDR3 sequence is CASRYLSGGANTGELFF. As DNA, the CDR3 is TGCGCCAGCAGATACCTTAGCGGGGGGGCGAACACCGGGGAGCTGTTTTTT.

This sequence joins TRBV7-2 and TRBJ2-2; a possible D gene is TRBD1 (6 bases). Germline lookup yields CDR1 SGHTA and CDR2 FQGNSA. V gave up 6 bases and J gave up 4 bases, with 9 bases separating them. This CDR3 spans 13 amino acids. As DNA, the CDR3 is TGTGCCAGCAGTAGACAGGCCACCGGGGAGCTGTTTTTT. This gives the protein CASSRQATGELFF.

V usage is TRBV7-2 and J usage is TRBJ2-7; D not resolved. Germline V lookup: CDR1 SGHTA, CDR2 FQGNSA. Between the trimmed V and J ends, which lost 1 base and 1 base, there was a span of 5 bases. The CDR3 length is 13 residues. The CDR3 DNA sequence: TGTGCCAGCAGCTTAGAGAGGTCCTACGAGCAGTACTTC. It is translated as CASSLERSYEQYF.

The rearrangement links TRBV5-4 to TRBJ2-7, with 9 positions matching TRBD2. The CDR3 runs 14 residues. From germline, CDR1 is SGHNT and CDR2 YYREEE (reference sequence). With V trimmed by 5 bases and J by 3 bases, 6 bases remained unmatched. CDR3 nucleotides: TGTGCCAGCAGATCGGGGCGGGAGGGCTACGAGCAGTACTTC. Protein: CASRSGREGYEQYF.

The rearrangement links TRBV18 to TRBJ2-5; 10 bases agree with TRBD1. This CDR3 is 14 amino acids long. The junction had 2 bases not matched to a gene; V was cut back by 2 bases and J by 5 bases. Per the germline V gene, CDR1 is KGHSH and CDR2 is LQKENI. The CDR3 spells CASSPGTGVETQYF. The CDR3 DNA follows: TGTGCCAGCTCACCAGGGACAGGGGTCGAGACCCAGTACTTC. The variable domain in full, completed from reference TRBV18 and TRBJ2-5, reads NAGVMQNPRHLVRRRGQEARLRCSPMKGHSHVYWYRQLPEEGLKFMVYLQKENIIDESGMPKERFSAEFPKEGPSILRIQQVVRGDSAAYFCASSPGTGVETQYFGPGTRLLVL.

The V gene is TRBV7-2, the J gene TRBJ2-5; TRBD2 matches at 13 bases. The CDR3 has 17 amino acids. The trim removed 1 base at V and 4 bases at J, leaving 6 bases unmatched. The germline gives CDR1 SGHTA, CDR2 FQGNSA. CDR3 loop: CASSLVGTSGMRETQYF. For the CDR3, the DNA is TGTGCCAGCAGCTTAGTGGGGACTAGCGGGATGCGAGAGACCCAGTACTTC.